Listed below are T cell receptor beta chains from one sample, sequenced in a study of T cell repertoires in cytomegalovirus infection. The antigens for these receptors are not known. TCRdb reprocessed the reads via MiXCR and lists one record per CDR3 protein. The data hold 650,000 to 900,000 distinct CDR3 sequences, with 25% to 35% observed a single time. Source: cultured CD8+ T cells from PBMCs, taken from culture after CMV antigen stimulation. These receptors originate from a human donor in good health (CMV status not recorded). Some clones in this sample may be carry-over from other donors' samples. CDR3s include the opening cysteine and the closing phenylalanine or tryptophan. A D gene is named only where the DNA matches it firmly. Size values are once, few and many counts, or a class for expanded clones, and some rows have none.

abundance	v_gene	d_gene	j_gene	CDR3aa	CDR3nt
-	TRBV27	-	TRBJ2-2	CASSLSSRNTGELFF	TGTGCCAGCAGTTTATCCTCCCGAAACACCGGGGAGCTGTTTTTT
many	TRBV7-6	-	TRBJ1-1	CASSLEGAEAFF	TGTGCCAGCAGCTTAGAAGGGGCTGAAGCTTTCTTT
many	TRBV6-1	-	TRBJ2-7	CASLGILPGSKQYF	TGTGCCAGCCTGGGCATTTTGCCCGGATCAAAGCAGTACTTC
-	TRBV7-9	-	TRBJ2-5	CASSLIPDFQETQYF	TGTGCCAGCAGCTTAATTCCGGACTTCCAAGAGACCCAGTACTTC
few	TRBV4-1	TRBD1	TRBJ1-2	CASSRTGSDYGYTF	TGCGCCAGCAGCAGGACAGGGTCGGACTATGGCTACACCTTC
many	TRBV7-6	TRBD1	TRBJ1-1	CASSLRTGRTNTEAFF	TGTGCCAGCAGCTTAAGGACAGGGAGGACGAACACTGAAGCTTTCTTT
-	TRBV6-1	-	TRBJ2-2	CASSYTRIGELFF	TGTGCCAGCAGTTACACGCGGATCGGGGAGCTGTTTTTT
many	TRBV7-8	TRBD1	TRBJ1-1	CASSSTGGSMNTEAFF	TGTGCCAGCAGCTCTACAGGGGGATCAATGAACACTGAAGCTTTCTTT
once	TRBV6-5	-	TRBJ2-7	CASSPGPSFLEQYF	TGTGCCAGCAGTCCGGGACCGAGTTTTCTCGAGCAGTACTTC
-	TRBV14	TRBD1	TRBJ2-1	CASSAKDRQISYNEQFF	TGTGCCAGCAGCGCGAAGGACAGGCAAATTTCCTACAATGAGCAGTTCTTC
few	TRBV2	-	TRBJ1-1	CASSELKGRTEAFF	TGTGCCAGCAGTGAATTGAAGGGAAGGACTGAAGCTTTCTTT
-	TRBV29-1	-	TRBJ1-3	CSVAGSSGNTIYF	TGCAGCGTGGCAGGGTCCTCTGGAAACACCATATATTTT
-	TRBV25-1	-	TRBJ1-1	CASSESAGGHTEAFF	TGTGCCAGCAGTGAATCGGCGGGAGGGCACACTGAAGCTTTCTTT
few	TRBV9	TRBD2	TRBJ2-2	CASSPYPLAGANTGELFF	TGTGCCAGCAGCCCTTACCCACTAGCGGGGGCGAACACCGGGGAGCTGTTTTTT
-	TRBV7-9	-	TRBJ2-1	CASSYRNIYNEQFF	TGTGCCAGCAGCTACAGGAACATCTACAATGAGCAGTTCTTC
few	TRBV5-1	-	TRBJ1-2	CASSLDGKGYTF	TGCGCCAGCAGCTTGGATGGAAAGGGCTACACCTTC
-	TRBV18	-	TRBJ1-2	CASSPEQYGYTF	TGTGCCAGCTCACCCGAACAGTATGGCTACACCTTC
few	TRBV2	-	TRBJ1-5	CASTPGFSNQPQHF	TGTGCCAGCACTCCAGGGTTTAGCAATCAGCCCCAGCATTTT
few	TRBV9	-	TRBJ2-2	CASSANRGGGELFF	TGTGCCAGCAGCGCAAACCGGGGTGGCGGGGAGCTGTTTTTT
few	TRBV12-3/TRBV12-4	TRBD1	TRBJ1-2	CASSLETGTITTF	TGTGCCAGCAGTTTAGAGACAGGGACCATAACCACCTTC
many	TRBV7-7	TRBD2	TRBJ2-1	CASSPWTSGNEQFF	TGTGCTAGCAGCCCTTGGACTAGCGGAAATGAGCAGTTCTTC
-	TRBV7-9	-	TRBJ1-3	CASSSRAGNTIYF	TGTGCCAGCAGCTCCCGGGCTGGAAACACCATATATTTT
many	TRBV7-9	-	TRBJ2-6	CATRGSGANVLTF	TGTGCAACCCGGGGCTCTGGGGCCAACGTCCTGACTTTC
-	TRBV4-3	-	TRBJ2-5	CASSQDQDRSETQYF	TGCGCCAGCAGCCAAGATCAGGACAGATCCGAGACCCAGTACTTC
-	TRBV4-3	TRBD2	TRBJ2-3	CASSLGLAGGRRTDTQYF	TGCGCCAGCAGCCTCGGACTAGCGGGGGGGCGTCGCACAGATACGCAGTATTTT
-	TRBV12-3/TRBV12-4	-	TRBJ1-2	CASSSPRGSHGYTF	TGTGCCAGCAGTTCGCCCAGGGGCAGCCATGGCTACACCTTC
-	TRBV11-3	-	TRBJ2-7	CASSHTGNEQYF	TGTGCCAGCAGCCACACTGGGAACGAGCAGTACTTC
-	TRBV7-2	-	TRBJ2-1	CASSPEMSSYNEQFF	TGTGCCAGCAGCCCCGAGATGAGCTCCTACAATGAGCAGTTCTTC
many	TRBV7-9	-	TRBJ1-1	CASSSRGDSEAFF	TGTGCCAGCAGCTCAAGGGGGGACTCTGAAGCTTTCTTT
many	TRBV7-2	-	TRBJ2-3	CASSFPHRFASTDTQYF	TGTGCCAGCAGCTTCCCGCACAGGTTCGCTAGCACAGATACGCAGTATTTT
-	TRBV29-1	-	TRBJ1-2	CSVYSAGDPEANYGYTF	TGCAGCGTCTACTCGGCCGGAGACCCTGAAGCTAACTATGGCTACACCTTC
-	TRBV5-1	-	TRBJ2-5	CASSGTGMSGETQYF	TGCGCCAGCAGCGGAACAGGGATGTCGGGAGAGACCCAGTACTTC
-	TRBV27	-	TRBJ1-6	CASNFISSGAYNSPLHF	TGTGCCAGCAACTTTATTTCTTCCGGGGCCTATAATTCACCCCTCCACTTT
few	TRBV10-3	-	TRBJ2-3	CAITQGGWTDTQYF	TGTGCCATCACCCAGGGGGGGTGGACAGATACGCAGTATTTT
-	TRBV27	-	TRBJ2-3	CASSFAATDTQYF	TGTGCCAGCAGTTTTGCAGCCACAGATACGCAGTATTTT
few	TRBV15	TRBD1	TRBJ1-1	CATSIDRGSEEAFF	TGTGCCACCTCTATCGACAGGGGCTCGGAGGAAGCTTTCTTT
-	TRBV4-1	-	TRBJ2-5	CASSQGTAGPQETQYF	TGCGCCAGCAGCCAAGGAACGGCGGGCCCTCAAGAGACCCAGTACTTC
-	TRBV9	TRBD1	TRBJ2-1	CASSVEGADYNEQFF	TGTGCCAGCAGCGTAGAGGGGGCGGACTACAATGAGCAGTTCTTC
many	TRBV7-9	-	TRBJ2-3	CASSLVQGIRTTDTQYF	TGTGCCAGCAGCTTAGTTCAGGGAATAAGGACCACAGATACGCAGTATTTT
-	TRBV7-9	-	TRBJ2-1	CASSFGGSGLNEQFF	TGTGCCAGCAGCTTCGGGGGTAGCGGCCTCAATGAGCAGTTCTTC